This is a list of T cell receptor beta chains from one sample in a study of T cell repertoires in cytomegalovirus infection. TCRdb re-analysed the reads in MiXCR, keeping a single row per CDR3 protein. The table lists nearly 550,000 distinct CDR3 sequences, 16% of them singletons, with roughly a quarter in the top ten. The sample comprised CD8+ T cells from PBMCs. These receptors all stem from a human donor in good health (CMV status not recorded). Some clones in this sample may be carry-over from other donors' samples. Both conserved end residues are part of each CDR3. Fields, in order: clone size, V gene, D gene, J gene, CDR3 protein, CDR3 DNA. A D gene is named only where the DNA matches it firmly. For some rows the clone size is stated as once, few or many, or as a class when expanded; others skip it.

abundance: many; v_gene: TRBV4-1; d_gene: NA; j_gene: TRBJ2-2; CDR3aa: CASSHQTGTGELFF; CDR3nt: TGCGCCAGCAGCCACCAAACAGGGACCGGGGAGCTGTTTTTT
abundance: once; v_gene: TRBV11-2; d_gene: NA; j_gene: TRBJ1-4; CDR3aa: CASSSLDRLNEKLFF; CDR3nt: TGTGCCAGCAGCTCCCTCGACAGACTGAATGAAAAACTGTTTTTT
abundance: NA; v_gene: TRBV2; d_gene: NA; j_gene: TRBJ1-1; CDR3aa: CAVQLNTEAFF; CDR3nt: TGTGCCGTCCAGCTGAACACTGAAGCTTTCTTT
abundance: NA; v_gene: TRBV6-6; d_gene: TRBD1; j_gene: TRBJ2-1; CDR3aa: CASTRDRQYNEQFF; CDR3nt: TGTGCCAGCACCAGGGACAGGCAGTACAATGAGCAGTTCTTC
abundance: many; v_gene: TRBV7-3; d_gene: TRBD1; j_gene: TRBJ2-6; CDR3aa: CASSLGQVSSGANVLTF; CDR3nt: TGTGCCAGCAGCTTAGGACAGGTTTCCTCTGGGGCCAACGTCCTGACTTTC
abundance: few; v_gene: TRBV6-5; d_gene: TRBD1; j_gene: TRBJ2-1; CDR3aa: CASSHHRDRGLNEQFF; CDR3nt: TGTGCCAGCAGTCACCACCGGGACAGGGGGCTAAATGAGCAGTTCTTC
abundance: once; v_gene: TRBV9; d_gene: TRBD2; j_gene: TRBJ2-3; CDR3aa: CASSPERGGWADTQYF; CDR3nt: TGTGCCAGCAGCCCGGAGCGGGGGGGCTGGGCAGATACGCAGTATTTT
abundance: NA; v_gene: TRBV5-1; d_gene: NA; j_gene: TRBJ2-1; CDR3aa: CASSPVGGPYNEQFF; CDR3nt: TGCGCCAGCAGCCCTGTGGGGGGGCCTTACAATGAGCAGTTCTTC
abundance: many; v_gene: TRBV12-3/TRBV12-4; d_gene: TRBD1; j_gene: TRBJ1-2; CDR3aa: CASSEGQVDGYTF; CDR3nt: TGTGCCAGCAGTGAGGGACAGGTGGACGGCTACACCTTC
abundance: few; v_gene: TRBV19; d_gene: NA; j_gene: TRBJ2-1; CDR3aa: CASSIRDDYNEQFF; CDR3nt: TGTGCCAGTAGCATACGGGACGATTACAATGAGCAGTTCTTC
abundance: many; v_gene: TRBV11-2; d_gene: TRBD2; j_gene: TRBJ2-1; CDR3aa: CASSRGLGVEQFF; CDR3nt: TGTGCCAGCAGCCGCGGACTAGGGGTTGAGCAGTTCTTC
abundance: many; v_gene: TRBV27; d_gene: TRBD1; j_gene: TRBJ2-3; CDR3aa: CATHPPGQSTDTQYF; CDR3nt: TGTGCCACCCACCCGCCGGGACAGAGCACAGATACGCAGTATTTT
abundance: many; v_gene: TRBV28; d_gene: NA; j_gene: TRBJ1-1; CDR3aa: CASSSIPGLTMNTEAFF; CDR3nt: TGTGCCAGCAGTTCCATCCCGGGACTCACTATGAACACTGAAGCTTTCTTT
abundance: NA; v_gene: TRBV15; d_gene: NA; j_gene: TRBJ2-3; CDR3aa: CATSRGLGTQYF; CDR3nt: TGTGCCACCAGCAGAGGGCTAGGCACGCAGTATTTT
abundance: many; v_gene: TRBV7-9; d_gene: TRBD1; j_gene: TRBJ1-4; CDR3aa: CASSFGTGRNEKLFF; CDR3nt: TGTGCCAGCAGTTTCGGGACAGGGCGTAATGAAAAACTGTTTTTT
abundance: few; v_gene: TRBV7-9; d_gene: TRBD1; j_gene: TRBJ2-3; CDR3aa: CASSLSGQGIDTQYF; CDR3nt: TGTGCCAGCAGCTTATCAGGACAGGGGATAGATACGCAGTATTTT
abundance: NA; v_gene: TRBV28; d_gene: TRBD1; j_gene: TRBJ2-7; CDR3aa: CASSFGTGGLQQYF; CDR3nt: TGTGCCAGCAGTTTTGGGACAGGGGGGCTCCAGCAGTACTTC
abundance: many; v_gene: TRBV7-9; d_gene: NA; j_gene: TRBJ1-4; CDR3aa: CASSPITNEKLFF; CDR3nt: TGTGCCAGCAGCCCTATCACTAATGAAAAACTGTTTTTT
abundance: many; v_gene: TRBV7-2; d_gene: TRBD2; j_gene: TRBJ2-1; CDR3aa: CASSLWGLDGNNEQFF; CDR3nt: TGTGCCAGCAGCTTATGGGGACTAGATGGGAACAATGAGCAGTTCTTC
abundance: NA; v_gene: TRBV27; d_gene: TRBD2; j_gene: TRBJ2-7; CDR3aa: CASSPGTSREQYF; CDR3nt: TGTGCCAGCAGTCCCGGGACTAGTCGCGAGCAGTACTTC
abundance: NA; v_gene: TRBV20-1; d_gene: TRBD1; j_gene: TRBJ2-7; CDR3aa: CSASTGGSYEQYF; CDR3nt: TGCAGTGCCTCGACAGGGGGAAGTTACGAGCAGTACTTC
abundance: many; v_gene: TRBV12-3/TRBV12-4; d_gene: TRBD2; j_gene: TRBJ2-7; CDR3aa: CASSRGLAGSYEQYF; CDR3nt: TGTGCCAGCAGCCGCGGACTAGCGGGCTCCTACGAGCAGTACTTC
abundance: NA; v_gene: TRBV5-1; d_gene: NA; j_gene: TRBJ2-4; CDR3aa: CASSPAGTSGNIQYF; CDR3nt: TGCGCCAGCAGCCCAGCAGGTACTTCGGGAAACATTCAGTACTTC
abundance: NA; v_gene: TRBV4-1; d_gene: TRBD2; j_gene: TRBJ2-5; CDR3aa: CASSRIPGGEQETQYF; CDR3nt: TGCGCCAGCAGCCGCATACCTGGGGGGGAACAAGAGACCCAGTACTTC
abundance: NA; v_gene: TRBV29-1; d_gene: NA; j_gene: TRBJ2-1; CDR3aa: CSVEGGGNEQFF; CDR3nt: TGCAGCGTTGAAGGGGGAGGCAATGAGCAGTTCTTC
abundance: many; v_gene: TRBV4-2; d_gene: NA; j_gene: TRBJ2-7; CDR3aa: CASSQEAPDREPGYEQYF; CDR3nt: TGTGCCAGCAGCCAAGAAGCCCCCGACCGGGAGCCTGGTTACGAGCAGTACTTC
abundance: many; v_gene: TRBV7-9; d_gene: NA; j_gene: TRBJ2-7; CDR3aa: CASSPERGSAGYEQYF; CDR3nt: TGTGCCAGCAGCCCCGAAAGAGGATCAGCTGGCTACGAGCAGTACTTC
abundance: few; v_gene: TRBV6-4; d_gene: NA; j_gene: TRBJ1-3; CDR3aa: CASSDSASSGNTIYF; CDR3nt: TGTGCCAGCAGTGACTCTGCCTCCTCTGGAAACACCATATATTTT
abundance: NA; v_gene: TRBV19; d_gene: NA; j_gene: TRBJ2-1; CDR3aa: CASSIESTWEGQGIIDEQFF; CDR3nt: TGTGCCAGTAGTATAGAGTCAACCTGGGAGGGGCAGGGGATCATCGATGAGCAGTTCTTC
abundance: few; v_gene: TRBV29-1; d_gene: TRBD2; j_gene: TRBJ2-5; CDR3aa: CSVVWLAEQETQYF; CDR3nt: TGCAGCGTTGTATGGCTAGCGGAACAAGAGACCCAGTACTTC
abundance: many; v_gene: TRBV27; d_gene: NA; j_gene: TRBJ2-7; CDR3aa: CASSLSSQVQDEQYF; CDR3nt: TGTGCCAGCAGTTTATCGTCGCAGGTGCAAGACGAGCAGTACTTC
abundance: NA; v_gene: TRBV13; d_gene: NA; j_gene: TRBJ1-2; CDR3aa: CASSNRRAGDGYTF; CDR3nt: TGTGCCAGCAGCAATAGGAGGGCAGGAGATGGCTACACCTTC
abundance: NA; v_gene: TRBV5-8; d_gene: NA; j_gene: TRBJ1-2; CDR3aa: CARTLEGGSGYGYTF; CDR3nt: TGTGCCAGAACCCTCGAGGGGGGGTCCGGCTATGGCTACACCTTC
abundance: many; v_gene: TRBV7-8; d_gene: NA; j_gene: TRBJ2-5; CDR3aa: CASSPLKGLNPFIEETQYF; CDR3nt: TGTGCCAGCAGCCCCCTAAAGGGATTGAATCCCTTCATCGAAGAGACCCAGTACTTC
abundance: many; v_gene: TRBV7-3; d_gene: NA; j_gene: TRBJ2-3; CDR3aa: CASSSGGRETDTQYF; CDR3nt: TGTGCCAGCAGCTCCGGGGGGCGGGAGACAGATACGCAGTATTTT
abundance: few; v_gene: TRBV12-5; d_gene: NA; j_gene: TRBJ1-3; CDR3aa: CASGLVPDPSGNTIYF; CDR3nt: TGTGCTAGTGGTTTGGTACCGGACCCATCTGGAAACACCATATATTTT
abundance: NA; v_gene: TRBV4-1; d_gene: NA; j_gene: TRBJ2-2; CDR3aa: CASSPAKGGVGELFF; CDR3nt: TGCGCCAGCAGCCCCGCTAAGGGGGGAGTTGGGGAGCTGTTTTTT
abundance: NA; v_gene: TRBV10-2; d_gene: NA; j_gene: TRBJ2-7; CDR3aa: CASSEGADPYEQYF; CDR3nt: TGCGCCAGCAGTGAGGGGGCAGACCCCTACGAGCAGTACTTC
abundance: many; v_gene: TRBV7-9; d_gene: NA; j_gene: TRBJ2-3; CDR3aa: CASATRTGPSTDTQYF; CDR3nt: TGTGCCAGCGCCACCCGGACGGGCCCTAGCACAGATACGCAGTATTTT
abundance: many; v_gene: TRBV19; d_gene: TRBD2; j_gene: TRBJ2-3; CDR3aa: CASMEGSAGGNTDTQYF; CDR3nt: TGTGCCAGTATGGAAGGGAGCGCGGGAGGGAACACAGATACGCAGTATTTT
abundance: few; v_gene: TRBV13; d_gene: TRBD1; j_gene: TRBJ2-7; CDR3aa: CASSPQGGLSSYEQYF; CDR3nt: TGTGCCAGCAGCCCCCAAGGGGGCTTAAGCTCCTACGAGCAGTACTTC
abundance: many; v_gene: TRBV12-3/TRBV12-4; d_gene: TRBD2; j_gene: TRBJ2-1; CDR3aa: CASRPGGNYNEQFF; CDR3nt: TGTGCCAGCAGACCCGGGGGGAACTACAATGAGCAGTTCTTC